Sequencing of this TCR beta chain was carried out in a study of vaccination effects on CD4 cells after COVID-19. General study results and limits: Vaccine- and infection-induced clones showed marked clonal contraction late following vaccination.

About this clone: Antigen: not known.

The assay was immunoSEQ multiplex PCR, and TCRdb's table has in-frame clones only and misses some. The repertoire holds some 70,000 clones, with 81% as singletons. Viral peptide pools were used in the ViraFEST assay to expand antigen-specific CD4+ T cells, and sequencing came afterward. Cultured cells yielded isolated CD4+ T cells after more than nine days. Vaccination of participants consisted of two doses of either the BNT162b2 or mRNA-1273 vaccine. Vaccine recipients lacked prior SARS-CoV-2 infection and had negative nucleocapsid antibodies. Days 3 and 7 were when half the medium was replaced with IL-2 medium. The CDR3 spans 12 residues. Germline V gene lookup returns CDR1 SGHAT and CDR2 FQNNGV. The V gene lost 4 bases and the J gene lost 9 bases, with 12 bases spanning the gap.

This sequence joins TRBV11-2 and TRBJ1-2; no reliable D call. Here the sequenced sample was CD4+ T cells from PBMCs cultured with HCoV-229E spike peptides, taken after COVID-19 vaccination. The clonotype comes from a human donor who received a COVID-19 vaccine. The CDR3, as DNA: TGTGCCAGCAGCTACCTGGACGGCCGCTACACCTTC. It codes for CASSYLDGRYTF. The full variable domain, rest sourced from reference TRBV11-2 and TRBJ1-2, is EAGVAQSPRYKIIEKRQSVAFWCNPISGHATLYWYQQILGQGPKLLIQFQNNGVVDDSQLPKDRFSAERLKGVDSTLKIQPAKLEDSAVYLCASSYLDGRYTFGSGTRLTVV.